Below are 32 T cell receptor beta chains sequenced from a single sample in a study of cytomegalovirus exposure and HLA in healthy donors. 60 Vbeta and 13 Jbeta primers were used in PCR. Measured with immunoSEQ multiplex PCR; TCRdb has only the in-frame clones, and not every one. The sample yields more than 110,000 clones, 79% seen once. The sample was PBMCs. These receptors were obtained from a man aged 18 to 30 in good health and CMV-seronegative.

This chain links TRBV4-3 with TRBJ1-1; TRBD1 might be the D (6 bases). This CDR3 has 15 residues. Germline V gene data show CDR1 as LGHNA and CDR2 as YSLEER. The V and J ends lost 0 bases and 6 bases respectively, with 14 bases between them. The chain's CDR3 is CASSQDGRGGAEAFF. DNA for the CDR3: TGCGCCAGCAGCCAAGATGGCAGGGGAGGGGCTGAAGCTTTCTTT.

The chain uses TRBV5-1 and TRBJ1-1; D possibly corresponds to TRBD1 (6 bases). Germline lookup yields CDR1 SGHRS and CDR2 YFSETQ. V was trimmed by 1 base and J by 4 bases, leaving 14 bases between them. The CDR3 is 15 amino acids. CDR3 in amino acids: CASSLYSGDGTEAFF. The CDR3, as DNA: TGCGCCAGCAGCTTGTACTCAGGGGATGGCACTGAAGCTTTCTTT.

The chain employs TRBV5-4 and TRBJ1-6; TRBD1 aligns across 8 bases. The germline V gene encodes CDR1 SGHNT and CDR2 YYREEE (reference sequence). Trimming removed 0 bases from V and 8 bases from J; junction bases left unmatched: 10. The length of the CDR3 is 17 residues. The DNA of the CDR3 is TGTGCCAGCAGCTTGGACCTCCGACAGGGGAGGGATTCACCCCTCCACTTT. Protein sequence: CASSLDLRQGRDSPLHF.

V usage is TRBV7-9 and J usage is TRBJ2-1, with TRBD2 identical over 7 bases. Losses at the gene ends were 6 bases for V and 1 base for J; bases not matched to a gene: 3. The CDR3 loop spans 14 amino acids. Germline CDR1 is SEHNR and CDR2 is FQNEAQ (reference sequence). CDR3 sequence reads: CASSLGGSYNEQFF. Written as DNA, the CDR3 is TGTGCCAGCAGTCTCGGGGGGTCCTACAATGAGCAGTTCTTC.

In DNA form, the CDR3 reads TGCGCCAGCAGCTTTCAGGACAGCAACTATGGCTACACCTTC. Its protein product is CASSFQDSNYGYTF. The chain carries TRBV5-1 and TRBJ1-2; D may be TRBD1 (6 bases). This CDR3 comprises 14 residues. CDR1 and CDR2 from the germline V gene are SGHRS and YFSETQ. Trimming cost V 2 bases and J 2 bases, with 10 bases left between them. Looking up the rest from reference TRBV5-1 and TRBJ1-2 gives the full variable domain: KAGVTQTPRYLIKTRGQQVTLSCSPISGHRSVSWYQQTPGQGLQFLFEYFSETQRNKGNFPGRFSGRQFSNSRSEMNVSTLELGDSALYLCASSFQDSNYGYTFGSGTRLTVV.

The chain carries TRBV9 and TRBJ1-6; possibly TRBD1 for D (5 bases). With 4 bases removed from V and 5 bases from J, the gap between germline ends came to 19 bases. The CDR3 covers 17 residues. Germline CDR1 and CDR2: SGDLS and YYNGEE. In DNA form, the CDR3 reads TGTGCCAGCAGCTTGCGCGACAGCACCGACGATAATTCACCCCTCCACTTT. Its translation: CASSLRDSTDDNSPLHF.

J is TRBJ1-1 and V is TRBV29-1; TRBD1 matches 9 bases. This CDR3 spans 13 amino acids. Trimming cost V 7 bases and J 10 bases; bases outside gene matches: 13. CDR1 SQVTM and CDR2 ANQGSEA come from the germline V gene. The CDR3 here is CSASNRDRALAFF. As DNA, the CDR3 is TGCAGCGCTTCCAACCGGGACAGGGCGTTAGCTTTCTTT.

This clone occurred a few times. V is TRBV7-9 and J is TRBJ1-3; D unresolved. The CDR3 runs 14 residues. The germline gives CDR1 SEHNR, CDR2 FQNEAQ (reference sequence). Trimming removed 4 bases from V and 0 bases from J, with 7 bases in between. The CDR3 reads CASSYGISGNTIYF. The CDR3 DNA reads as TGTGCCAGCAGCTACGGGATCTCTGGAAACACCATATATTTT.

V gene TRBV2 combines with J gene TRBJ2-4, with no clear D. Germline-derived CDR1 and CDR2 are SNHLY and FYNNEI. The CDR3 consists of 16 residues. Trimming shortened V by 1 base and J by 0 bases, and 10 bases separated the two germline ends. The CDR3 loop is CASSEGFSLAKNIQYF. The CDR3, as DNA: TGTGCCAGCAGTGAAGGTTTTTCCCTAGCCAAAAACATTCAGTACTTC.

The chain combines TRBV19 with TRBJ1-2; tentatively, D is TRBD1 (5 bases). V dropped 7 bases and J dropped 7 bases, with 16 bases sitting between them. The CDR3 spans 13 residues. Germline V gives CDR1 LNHDA, CDR2 SQIVND (reference sequence). In DNA form, the CDR3 reads TGTGCCAGTAAGTCGGACAAGATGGGTGGCTACACCTTC. As protein: CASKSDKMGGYTF.

This chain uses TRBV30 with TRBJ2-7, with 7 bases matching TRBD1. V was pared by 3 bases and J by 4 bases, with 12 bases of the junction left unmatched. This CDR3 comprises 15 residues. Germline CDR1 GTSNPN, CDR2 SVGIG (reference sequence). CDR3 coding DNA: TGTGCCTGGAGCGCAAGGCAGGGGGTTGGGTACGAGCAGTACTTC. It is translated as CAWSARQGVGYEQYF.

The chain couples TRBV7-2 to TRBJ1-1; maybe TRBD1 (6 bases). The CDR3 has 15 amino acids. CDR1 SGHTA and CDR2 FQGNSA come from the germline V gene. Trimming left V 4 bases short and J 2 bases short, with 14 bases between. The DNA for the CDR3 is TGTGCCAGCAGCTCCCTGGGGGCTCAAAACACTGAAGCTTTCTTT. Amino acids: CASSSLGAQNTEAFF.

The chain joins TRBV7-9 to TRBJ1-2; TRBD1 matches 10 bases. The CDR3 totals 17 residues. V was clipped by 1 base and J by 4 bases; unmatched bases: 9. Germline-derived CDR1 and CDR2 are SEHNR and FQNEAQ (reference sequence). The CDR3 here is CASSLGSRTGGVYGYTF. The CDR3 DNA is TGTGCCAGCAGCTTAGGTTCCCGGACAGGGGGAGTCTATGGCTACACCTTC.

This clone was seen only a few times. This chain connects TRBV6-5 to TRBJ2-7, with D possibly being TRBD1 (6 bases). Per the germline V gene, CDR1 is MNHEY and CDR2 is SVGAGI. CDR3 length: 11 amino acids. Trimming removed 6 bases at V and 6 bases at J, with 9 bases between. The CDR3 bases are TGTGCCAGCAGAACAGGGAGCGAGCAGTACTTC. Translation gives CASRTGSEQYF.

The chain combines TRBV5-4 with TRBJ2-2, with TRBD2 identical over 8 bases. In germline, CDR1 is SGHNT, CDR2 YYREEE (reference sequence). Trimming removed 1 base from V and 6 bases from J; junction bases left unmatched: 8. The CDR3 has 16 residues. The CDR3 DNA follows: TGTGCCAGCAGCTTGATCGGGACTAGGGTTTCCGGGGAGCTGTTTTTT. This sequence encodes CASSLIGTRVSGELFF.

The chain employs TRBV7-9 and TRBJ2-6; 9 bases fit TRBD1. V was clipped by 4 bases and J by 2 bases; unmatched bases: 6. Germline assignment: CDR1 SEHNR and CDR2 FQNEAQ (reference sequence). The CDR3 consists of 17 residues. CDR3 residues: CASSSSQGATGANVLTF. The DNA for the CDR3 is TGTGCCAGCAGCTCATCACAGGGGGCGACTGGGGCCAACGTCCTGACTTTC.

The V call is TRBV19, the J call TRBJ1-2; TRBD1 aligns across 8 bases. This CDR3 has 14 amino acids. Germline loops: CDR1 LNHDA, CDR2 SQIVND (reference sequence). V was clipped by 4 bases and J by 4 bases; unmatched bases: 5. CDR3 sequence (DNA): TGTGCCAGTAGTACCCCAGGGGGCCTCTATGGCTACACCTTC. Its protein is CASSTPGGLYGYTF.

The chain is built from TRBV4-2 and TRBJ2-7; a weak D match, TRBD2 (6 bases). The CDR3 totals 16 residues. Trimming cost V 0 bases and J 2 bases, with 14 bases left between them. Germline V gives CDR1 LGHNA, CDR2 YNFKEQ. For the CDR3, the DNA is TGTGCCAGCAGCCAAGAGTGGGTTGCGGGGACCTACGAGCAGTACTTC. The encoded protein is CASSQEWVAGTYEQYF.

The chain links TRBV7-2 to TRBJ2-7, with D perhaps TRBD2 (5 bases). The CDR3 is 13 residues long. Germline loops: CDR1 SGHTA, CDR2 FQGNSA. Between the trimmed V and J ends, which lost 5 bases and 6 bases, there was a span of 14 bases. In DNA form, the CDR3 reads TGTGCCAGCAGCCCCCCTACCGGGGTCGAGCAGTACTTC. Translated, it gives CASSPPTGVEQYF. The variable domain in full, completed from reference TRBV7-2 and TRBJ2-7, reads GAGVSQSPSNKVTEKGKDVELRCDPISGHTALYWYRQSLGQGLEFLIYFQGNSAPDKSGLPSDRFSAERTGGSVSTLTIQRTQQEDSAVYLCASSPPTGVEQYFGPGTRLTVT.

The V gene is TRBV13, the J gene TRBJ2-1, with D possibly matching TRBD1 (6 bases). CDR3 length: 18 amino acids. Germline V CDR1 and CDR2: PRHDT, FYEKMQ (reference sequence). V was trimmed by 5 bases and J by 0 bases, leaving 20 bases between them. The CDR3 spells CASSPRTALSSSYNEQFF. In DNA form, the CDR3 reads TGTGCCAGCAGCCCTCGGACAGCACTGTCTAGCTCCTACAATGAGCAGTTCTTC.

The chain employs TRBV16 and TRBJ2-7; TRBD1 agrees at 12 bases. The CDR3 loop spans 17 amino acids. Per the germline V gene, CDR1 is KGHSY and CDR2 is FQNENV. With 0 bases clipped from V and 6 bases from J, the junction kept 9 bases outside the gene matches. CDR3 sequence (DNA): TGTGCCAGCAGCCAATCGACCCGGGACAGGGGGCGACGCGAGCAGTACTTC. This sequence encodes CASSQSTRDRGRREQYF.

V is TRBV6-5 and J is TRBJ2-3; 9 bases agree with TRBD1. Trimming cost V 6 bases and J 3 bases; bases outside gene matches: 7. The CDR3 covers 15 residues. CDR1 MNHEY and CDR2 SVGAGI come from the germline V gene. The CDR3, as DNA: TGTGCCAGCAGCTCTCGGGACAGGGAAACAGATACGCAGTATTTT. Amino acid sequence: CASSSRDRETDTQYF.

The chain has TRBV5-1 and TRBJ2-1, with a tentative D call TRBD1 (6 bases). The V gene's germline CDR1 is SGHRS and CDR2 YFSETQ. The CDR3 sequence is 17 residues long. Trimming removed 4 bases at V and 7 bases at J, with 24 bases between. The CDR3 bases are TGCGCCAGCAGCCGGGATCCGACAGGAGGTGTACGGAATGAGCAGTTCTTC. It is translated as CASSRDPTGGVRNEQFF. Full variable domain (missing parts from reference TRBV5-1 and TRBJ2-1): KAGVTQTPRYLIKTRGQQVTLSCSPISGHRSVSWYQQTPGQGLQFLFEYFSETQRNKGNFPGRFSGRQFSNSRSEMNVSTLELGDSALYLCASSRDPTGGVRNEQFFGPGTRLTVL.

This clone was observed a few times. V is TRBV6-5 and J is TRBJ1-5; TRBD1 matches at 9 bases. The CDR3 extends over 15 amino acids. Germline assignment: CDR1 MNHEY and CDR2 SVGAGI. V lost 0 bases, J lost 6 bases, and 3 bases stayed unmatched. This CDR3 is CASSYSDRGGQPQHF. Here the CDR3 DNA reads TGTGCCAGCAGTTACTCGGACAGGGGAGGTCAGCCCCAGCATTTT.

The chain is built from TRBV6-5 and TRBJ1-2; TRBD1 matches 7 bases. The CDR3 runs to 11 residues. CDR1 and CDR2 from the germline V gene are MNHEY and SVGAGI. With 8 bases clipped from V and 4 bases from J, the junction kept 1 base outside the gene matches. For the CDR3, the DNA is TGTGCCAGCGGGACAGTCTATGGCTACACCTTC. Translating it yields CASGTVYGYTF.

This clone turned up a few times. V is TRBV6-1 and J is TRBJ2-7; D may be TRBD1 (6 bases). Deletions cut 2 bases from V and 0 bases from J, with 8 bases between. Germline V gives CDR1 MNHNS, CDR2 SASEGT. The CDR3 runs 14 residues. CDR3: CASSETGSSYEQYF. The CDR3 nucleotides read TGTGCCAGCAGTGAAACAGGGAGCTCCTACGAGCAGTACTTC.

The V gene is TRBV11-2, the J gene TRBJ1-1, with 10 bases that match TRBD1. Trimming took 4 bases from V and 4 from J; bases not matched to a gene: 3. The CDR3 runs to 14 residues. CDR1 is SGHAT and CDR2 is FQNNGV in the germline V gene. The CDR3 protein is CASSSTGGSTEAFF. CDR3 sequence (DNA): TGTGCCAGCAGCTCGACAGGGGGCAGCACTGAAGCTTTCTTT.

J is TRBJ2-2 and V is TRBV7-2; D might be TRBD1 (5 bases). Germline V gene lookup returns CDR1 SGHTA and CDR2 FQGNSA. CDR3 size: 19 residues. Trimming removed 2 bases at V and 0 bases at J, with 19 bases between. The DNA of the CDR3 is TGTGCCAGCAGCTTAAGGTCCAGGGTAAACTTCGCGAACACCGGGGAGCTGTTTTTT. Protein sequence: CASSLRSRVNFANTGELFF.

This clone was observed a single time. The rearrangement links TRBV7-9 to TRBJ1-4; D may be TRBD1 (5 bases). Trimming cost V 7 bases and J 8 bases, with 14 bases left between them. The length of the CDR3 is 13 residues. Per the germline V gene, CDR1 is SEHNR and CDR2 is FQNEAQ (reference sequence). The CDR3 DNA sequence: TGTGCCAGCACCCTTGGAGGGGCGGAAAAACTGTTTTTT. Translated: CASTLGGAEKLFF.

The chain is built from TRBV6-4 and TRBJ1-1; unclear D gene. There are 13 residues in the CDR3. Germline V CDR1 and CDR2: MRHNA, SNTAGT. V was shortened by 5 bases and J by 1 base, with 8 bases between the two germline ends. The CDR3 DNA follows: TGTGCCAGCAGTAATTGGGCGAACACTGAAGCTTTCTTT. Translated: CASSNWANTEAFF.

The chain combines TRBV4-2 with TRBJ2-1, with TRBD2 matching 7 bases. The CDR3 length is 16 residues. With 0 bases clipped from V and 4 bases from J, the junction kept 6 bases outside the gene matches. Per germline, CDR1 LGHNA and CDR2 YNFKEQ. Here the CDR3 reads CASSQDRDYSYNEQFF. In DNA form, the CDR3 reads TGTGCCAGCAGCCAAGACCGGGACTATAGTTACAATGAGCAGTTCTTC.

The chain is built from TRBV30 and TRBJ2-7, with 9 nucleotides matching TRBD1. V was pared by 3 bases and J by 4 bases, with 7 bases of the junction left unmatched. The CDR3 length is 14 residues. Germline V lookup: CDR1 GTSNPN, CDR2 SVGIG (reference sequence). The chain's CDR3 is CAWRGPGQGYEQYF. CDR3 nucleotides: TGTGCCTGGAGGGGTCCGGGACAGGGTTACGAGCAGTACTTC. Filled out from reference TRBV30 and TRBJ2-7, the complete variable domain reads SQTIHQWPATLVQPVGSPLSLECTVEGTSNPNLYWYRQAAGRGLQLLFYSVGIGQISSEVPQNLSASRPQDRQFILSSKKLLLSDSGFYLCAWRGPGQGYEQYFGPGTRLTVT.